The 10 T cell receptor beta chains presented below share a single source sample, sequenced in a study of human T cells and chemical hapten exposure. Time point specified: pre-sensitization, week 0. Described treatment: therapeutic diphenylcyclopropenone sensitization with weekly scalp DPC. TCRdb ran MiXCR on the RACE reads and lists one entry per CDR3 protein. The table has more than 80,000 distinct CDR3 sequences, about 12% seen once. Sample: whole blood, taken in connection with sensitization to the hapten diphenylcyclopropenone (DPC). These receptors came from a woman aged 45-65 years with alopecia areata. Some clones in this sample may be carry-over from other donors' samples.

This clonotype occurred many times. The gene calls are TRBV11-3 and TRBJ2-1; D might be TRBD2 (6 bases). CDR1 is SGHNT, CDR2 YENEEA, per germline. This CDR3 has 16 amino acids. Trimming removed 1 base from V and 5 bases from J, with 15 bases in between. CDR3 sequence (DNA): TGTGCCAGCAGCTTAGGTTTGGCGGGAAGTCACAATGAGCAGTTCTTC. This sequence encodes CASSLGLAGSHNEQFF.

There are many counts of this clonotype. This chain joins TRBV28 and TRBJ2-4, with D perhaps matching TRBD1 (5 bases). Per the germline V gene, CDR1 is MDHEN and CDR2 is SYDVKM. The ends were cut back, 6 bases at V and 7 bases at J, with 16 bases in the middle. CDR3 length: 14 residues. The CDR3 protein is CASRNTGLGNIQYF. CDR3 in DNA: TGTGCCAGCAGGAATACAGGTCTGGGCAACATTCAGTACTTC.

This clonotype was counted between two and nine times. This chain joins TRBV6-5 and TRBJ2-3; 7 bases map to TRBD2. Per germline, CDR1 MNHEY and CDR2 SVGAGI. V lost 0 bases and J lost 4; bases outside the gene matches: 4. The CDR3 contains 15 residues. The chain's CDR3 is CASSYSRAGADTQYF. The CDR3, as DNA: TGTGCCAGCAGTTACTCACGGGCGGGGGCAGATACGCAGTATTTT.

This chain uses TRBV11-2 with TRBJ1-2; 7 positions agree with TRBD1. The V and J ends lost 2 bases and 5 bases, in that order; junction bases with no gene match: 14. Germline V gene data show CDR1 as SGHAT and CDR2 as FQNNGV. The CDR3 totals 17 residues. The CDR3 DNA reads as TGTGCCAGCAGCTTACGCCCCGGCCAGGGGGTTCTTTATGGCTACACCTTC. Its protein product is CASSLRPGQGVLYGYTF.

The chain employs TRBV24-1 and TRBJ2-5; D unresolved. V lost 3 bases and J lost 1, with 8 bases in between. CDR3 length equals 14 residues. From germline, CDR1 is KGHDR and CDR2 SFDVKD. The CDR3 loop is CATSDRAAQETQYF. For the CDR3, the DNA is TGTGCCACCAGTGATAGGGCAGCCCAAGAGACCCAGTACTTC.

The genes are TRBV7-9 and TRBJ2-2; D is unresolved. CDR3 length: 13 amino acids. CDR1 SEHNR and CDR2 FQNEAQ come from the germline V gene (reference sequence). Between the trimmed V and J ends, which lost 4 bases and 7 bases, there was a span of 10 bases. CDR3 sequence (DNA): TGTGCCAGCAGCTCCTTCGGCGGCGGGGAGCTGTTTTTT. It encodes CASSSFGGGELFF.

This clonotype was observed a handful of times. The chain couples TRBV7-2 to TRBJ1-5; maybe TRBD1 (6 bases). The germline V gene encodes CDR1 SGHTA and CDR2 FQGNSA. The ends were cut back, 4 bases at V and 5 bases at J, with 9 bases in the middle. The CDR3 runs 13 residues. Written as DNA, the CDR3 is TGTGCCAGCAGCTCAGACAGGTATCAGCCCCAGCATTTT. Its protein is CASSSDRYQPQHF.

This clonotype was detected a few times. This chain connects TRBV3-1 to TRBJ2-2; D is possibly TRBD1 (5 bases). This CDR3 is 14 amino acids long. V shed 3 bases and J shed 7 bases, with 12 bases lying between them. The germline CDR1 and CDR2 sequences are LGHDT and YNNKEL (reference sequence). CDR3 in amino acids: CASSQDTGGGELFF. In DNA form, the CDR3 reads TGTGCCAGCAGCCAGGACACAGGCGGCGGGGAGCTGTTTTTT.

The table lists this clonotype with a few counts. This sequence joins TRBV4-2 and TRBJ2-3; a possible D gene is TRBD1 (6 bases). The CDR3 is 14 amino acids. The ends were cut back, 4 bases at V and 6 bases at J, with 14 bases in the middle. The germline CDR1 and CDR2 sequences are LGHNA and YNFKEQ. In DNA form, the CDR3 reads TGTGCCAGCAGCCCACAGGGTAGAGCGGATACGCAGTATTTT. Its protein is CASSPQGRADTQYF.

The gene calls are TRBV6-5 and TRBJ2-7; 9 nucleotides line up with TRBD1. V lost 4 bases to trimming and J lost 3 bases; unmatched junction nucleotides: 7. Germline assignment: CDR1 MNHEY and CDR2 SVGAGI. This CDR3 has 15 amino acids. This CDR3 is CASSSKGQGHYEQYF. CDR3 nucleotide sequence: TGTGCCAGCAGTTCTAAGGGACAGGGCCACTACGAGCAGTACTTC.